This T cell receptor (beta chain) emerged from a study of T cell repertoires in ileal Crohn's disease (dated by TCRdb to the late 2010s). Looking at the study overall: The median duration of disease was approximately 8.5 years, and at the time of surgery less than 40% of patients were active smokers. About half of the patients received postoperative therapy: about a dozen received thiopurines and 15 to 20 received anti-TNF agents. Endoscopic postoperative recurrence was defined as a Rutgeerts score above i0. A prospective multicentre cohort supplied the approximately 56 Crohn's disease patients whose TCR repertoires were analysed. The study was conducted in parallel with a multicentre cohort that was designed to identify predictors of early endoscopic recurrence following ileocolonic resection. A total of roughly 170 mucosal samples from approximately 57 patients were sequenced, collected from several sites on the surgical specimen and at postoperative endoscopy. Every patient underwent surgery because of a complication, which was stricturing disease in roughly 60% of cases and penetrating disease in roughly 39%. Summary of the overall study and its limitations: Patients who were active smokers at surgery had a significantly higher proportion of clonal expansions than non-smokers (around 26% vs 18%, p=0.02). Compared with CD4 T cells, sorted CD8 T cells held more high-frequency clones, which suggests that the mucosal expansions were mostly CD8. Endoscopic recurrence was linked to a higher percentage of high-frequency clones at surgery, and recurrence occurred in every patient whose clonality exceeded 26.8% (18/57). Mucosal CD4 and CD8 T cells were sorted and sequenced only in a subgroup of patients, the size of which was not stated.

Remarks on this clone: Its antigen is still unknown. No much larger clone is present one base from it, and per-base qualities are unavailable.

Adults with ileal or ileocolonic Crohn's disease and an indication for ileocolonic resection were eligible for inclusion. Whole ileal mucosal biopsies were kept frozen at -80 degrees C prior to DNA extraction. Genomic DNA was extracted from frozen whole biopsies using a TRizol-based method and was quantified with a NanoDrop 2000 spectrophotometer. The germline V gene supplies CDR1 SGHRS and CDR2 YFSETQ. V loses 4 bases of germline sequence and J loses 6 bases, and the interval between the two ends is 14 bases. Its CDR3 holds 15 amino acids, cysteine through phenylalanine. Only the CDR3 DNA stays, 45 bases, in frame from base 1. Roughly 550 nanograms of biopsy DNA per sample were submitted for commercial TCRB immunosequencing. Adaptive Biotechnology amplified the CDR3 regions from genomic DNA with a two-step multiplex PCR designed to control amplification bias. Primers covering every V and J gene segment were used in the first PCR, while barcodes and Illumina adapters were added in the second PCR. CDR3 libraries were sequenced on an Illumina instrument. From the authors' description of their analysis: Analysis combined the vendor-provided pipelines with custom analysis of raw data in R/Bioconductor under R version 3.3.0. Clonality, which ranges from 0 to 1, was calculated as the inverse of the normalised Shannon entropy across all productive clones. High-frequency clones were defined as the repertoire share of the top 100 clones, retaining only clones passing a 95% confidence test. Repertoire diversity was measured with the Simpson index, and overlap between samples was measured with the Morisita-Horn index. In TCRdb, the immuneACCESS table is reduced to in-frame sequences with V and J assigned. These tables do not hold every clone; where another copy was compared, an unresolved V gene accounts for under half, and the others remain unexplained. D and trimming were read from the DNA, whereas the V and J calls and clone size are those reported in that table. For this sample there are 11,000 to 15,000 clones; about 84% appear just once. Around 5.8% of the sample is taken by the ten largest.

The sequence links TRBV5-1 to TRBJ1-6, with the D gene not confidently named. This TCR was sampled from an adult with Crohn's disease. Sequencing was performed on ileal tissue. The nucleotide sequence reads TGCGCCAGCAGCCCGATCGCGGGTCCTAATTCACCCCTCCACTTT. The encoded protein is CASSPIAGPNSPLHF.